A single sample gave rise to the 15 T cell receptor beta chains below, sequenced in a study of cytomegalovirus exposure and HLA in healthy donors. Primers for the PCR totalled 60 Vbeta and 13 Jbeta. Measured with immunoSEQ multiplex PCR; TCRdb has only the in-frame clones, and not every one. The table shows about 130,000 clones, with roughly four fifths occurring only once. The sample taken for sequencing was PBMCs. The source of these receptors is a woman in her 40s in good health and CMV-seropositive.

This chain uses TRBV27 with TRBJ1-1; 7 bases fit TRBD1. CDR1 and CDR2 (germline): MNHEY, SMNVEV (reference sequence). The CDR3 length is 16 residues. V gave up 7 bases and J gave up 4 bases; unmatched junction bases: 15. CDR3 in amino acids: CASTRGDNWLSTEAFF. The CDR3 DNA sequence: TGTGCCAGCACCAGGGGGGATAATTGGCTGAGCACTGAAGCTTTCTTT.

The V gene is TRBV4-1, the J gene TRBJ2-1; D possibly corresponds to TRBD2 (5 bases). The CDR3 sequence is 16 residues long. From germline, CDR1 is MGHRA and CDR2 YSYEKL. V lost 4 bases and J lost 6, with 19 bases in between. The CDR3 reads CASSRSRNAGGNEQFF. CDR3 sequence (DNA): TGCGCCAGCAGCCGATCCCGGAATGCGGGTGGCAATGAGCAGTTCTTC.

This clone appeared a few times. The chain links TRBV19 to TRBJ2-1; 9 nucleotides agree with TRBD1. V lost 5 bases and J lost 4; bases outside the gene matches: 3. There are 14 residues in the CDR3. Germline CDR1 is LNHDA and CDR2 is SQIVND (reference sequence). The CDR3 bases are TGTGCCAGTAGTGCGGGACAGGGTTACAATGAGCAGTTCTTC. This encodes CASSAGQGYNEQFF.

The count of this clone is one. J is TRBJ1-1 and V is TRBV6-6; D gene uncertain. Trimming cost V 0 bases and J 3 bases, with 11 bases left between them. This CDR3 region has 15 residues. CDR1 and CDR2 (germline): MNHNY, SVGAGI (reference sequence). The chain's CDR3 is CASSYSRRADTEAFF. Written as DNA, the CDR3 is TGTGCCAGCAGTTACTCGAGGAGGGCTGACACTGAAGCTTTCTTT.

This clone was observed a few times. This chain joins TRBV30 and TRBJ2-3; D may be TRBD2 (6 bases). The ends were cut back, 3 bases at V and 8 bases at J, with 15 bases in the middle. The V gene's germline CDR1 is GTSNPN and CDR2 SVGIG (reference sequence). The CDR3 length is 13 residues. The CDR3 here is CAWRRASAFTQYF. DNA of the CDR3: TGTGCCTGGAGGAGGGCTAGCGCCTTTACGCAGTATTTT.

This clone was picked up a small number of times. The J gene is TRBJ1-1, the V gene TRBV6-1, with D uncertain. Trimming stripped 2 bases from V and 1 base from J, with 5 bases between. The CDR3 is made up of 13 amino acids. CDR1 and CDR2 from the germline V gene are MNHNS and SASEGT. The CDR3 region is CASSERENTEAFF. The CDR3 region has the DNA TGTGCCAGCAGTGAACGCGAGAACACTGAAGCTTTCTTT.

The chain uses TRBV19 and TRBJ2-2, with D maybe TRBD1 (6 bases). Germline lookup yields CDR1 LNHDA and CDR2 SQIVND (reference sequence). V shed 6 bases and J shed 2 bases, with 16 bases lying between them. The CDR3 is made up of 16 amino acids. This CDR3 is CASREQGFLNTGELFF. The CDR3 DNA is TGTGCCAGTAGGGAACAGGGTTTCCTAAACACCGGGGAGCTGTTTTTT. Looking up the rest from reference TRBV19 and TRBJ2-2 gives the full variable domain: DGGITQSPKYLFRKEGQNVTLSCEQNLNHDAMYWYRQDPGQGLRLIYYSQIVNDFQKGDIAEGYSVSREKKESFPLTVTSAQKNPTAFYLCASREQGFLNTGELFFGEGSRLTVL.

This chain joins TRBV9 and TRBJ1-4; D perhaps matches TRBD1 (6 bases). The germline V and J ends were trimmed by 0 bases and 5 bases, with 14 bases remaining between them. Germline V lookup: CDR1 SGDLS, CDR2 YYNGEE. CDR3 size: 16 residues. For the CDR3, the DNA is TGTGCCAGCAGCGTAGAGGGGGTAGGCCCGAATGAAAAACTGTTTTTT. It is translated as CASSVEGVGPNEKLFF. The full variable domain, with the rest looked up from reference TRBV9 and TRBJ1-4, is DSGVTQTPKHLITATGQRVTLRCSPRSGDLSVYWYQQSLDQGLQFLIQYYNGEERAKGNILERFSAQQFPDLHSELNLSSLELGDSALYFCASSVEGVGPNEKLFFGSGTQLSVL.

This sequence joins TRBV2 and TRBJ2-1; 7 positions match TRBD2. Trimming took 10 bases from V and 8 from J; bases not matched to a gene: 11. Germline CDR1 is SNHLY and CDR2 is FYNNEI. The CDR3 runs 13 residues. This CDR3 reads CATGLPAGDEQFF. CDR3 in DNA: TGTGCCACGGGACTACCCGCCGGGGATGAGCAGTTCTTC.

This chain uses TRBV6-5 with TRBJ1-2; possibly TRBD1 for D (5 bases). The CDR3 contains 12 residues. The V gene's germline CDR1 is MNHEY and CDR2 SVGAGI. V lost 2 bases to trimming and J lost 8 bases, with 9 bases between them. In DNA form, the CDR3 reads TGTGCCAGCAGTTACGACAGCGGGGGCTACACCTTC. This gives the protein CASSYDSGGYTF.

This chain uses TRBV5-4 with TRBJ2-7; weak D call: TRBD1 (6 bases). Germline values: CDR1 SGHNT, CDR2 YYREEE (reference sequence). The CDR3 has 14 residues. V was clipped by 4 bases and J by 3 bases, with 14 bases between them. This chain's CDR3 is CASSDRDKNYEQYF. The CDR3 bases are TGTGCCAGCAGCGACCGGGACAAGAACTACGAGCAGTACTTC.

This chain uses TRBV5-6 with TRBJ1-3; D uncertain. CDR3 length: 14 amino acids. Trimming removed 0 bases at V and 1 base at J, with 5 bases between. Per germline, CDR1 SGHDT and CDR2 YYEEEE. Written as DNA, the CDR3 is TGTGCCAGCAGCTTGGGTCTATCTGGAAACACCATATATTTT. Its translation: CASSLGLSGNTIYF.

The CDR3 region is CASSFIQGSSGANVLTF. CDR3 nucleotides: TGTGCCAGCAGTTTCATACAGGGCTCCTCTGGGGCCAACGTCCTGACTTTC. J is TRBJ2-6 and V is TRBV27; D is perhaps TRBD1 (6 bases). Between the trimmed V and J ends, which lost 3 bases and 0 bases, there was a span of 12 bases. The V gene's germline CDR1 is MNHEY and CDR2 SMNVEV (reference sequence). This CDR3 has 17 amino acids.

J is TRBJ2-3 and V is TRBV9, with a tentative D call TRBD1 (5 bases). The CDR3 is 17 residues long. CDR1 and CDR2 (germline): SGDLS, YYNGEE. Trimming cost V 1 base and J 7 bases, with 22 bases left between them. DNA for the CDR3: TGTGCCAGCAGCGTAAACGTCGGTCAGGGAAACGTCCATACGCAGTATTTT. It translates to CASSVNVGQGNVHTQYF.

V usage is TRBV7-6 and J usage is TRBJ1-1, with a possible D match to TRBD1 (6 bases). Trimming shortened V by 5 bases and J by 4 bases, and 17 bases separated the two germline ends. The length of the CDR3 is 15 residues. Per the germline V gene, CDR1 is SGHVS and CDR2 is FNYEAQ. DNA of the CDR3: TGTGCCAGCAGCCTAACCACTACAGGGCTCACTGAAGCTTTCTTT. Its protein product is CASSLTTTGLTEAFF.